These 29 T cell receptor beta chains were all obtained from the same sample, sequenced in a study of spatial heterogeneity in lung cancer. TCRdb fed the 5' RACE reads into MiXCR, producing one record per CDR3 protein. The table records 2,000 to 2,500 distinct CDR3 sequences, just over 7% of them present only once. The sample's time point: sample taken at primary tumor resection. Sequences were derived from normal lung tissue next to the tumor, sampled at surgery. These receptors all come from a female donor with early-stage non-small cell lung cancer.

This clonotype was counted at least ten times. The chain joins TRBV29-1 to TRBJ2-5, with D possibly being TRBD1 (5 bases). This CDR3 has 15 amino acids. Germline lookup yields CDR1 SQVTM and CDR2 ANQGSEA. The V end lost 5 bases, the J end lost 5 bases, and 21 bases lay between the germline ends. The CDR3 DNA reads as TGCAGCGTTCAAAACGAGGTCAAGGGGCGGGAGACCCAGTACTTC. Its translation is CSVQNEVKGRETQYF.

By share, this clonotype counts as medium-sized. The chain combines TRBV3-1 with TRBJ1-5, with D tentatively TRBD1 (5 bases). V was pared by 1 base and J by 11 bases, with 21 bases between. CDR1 is LGHDT and CDR2 is YNNKEL in the germline V gene (reference sequence). This CDR3 is 16 amino acids long. CDR3 in amino acids: CASSQGHLGTVMTQHF. CDR3 nucleotide sequence: TGTGCCAGCAGCCAAGGTCATCTCGGGACGGTCATGACCCAGCATTTT.

This clonotype ranks as medium-sized (0.01 to 0.1%). The rearrangement links TRBV5-4 to TRBJ2-7; 12 nucleotides match TRBD2. In germline, CDR1 is SGHNT, CDR2 YYREEE (reference sequence). J lost 2 bases, V lost 4 bases, and 4 bases had no gene match. CDR3 length: 15 residues. CDR3 residues: CASSPGLAGPYEQYF. The DNA of the CDR3 is TGTGCCAGCAGCCCAGGACTAGCGGGACCCTACGAGCAGTACTTC. Full variable domain (missing parts from reference TRBV5-4 and TRBJ2-7): ETGVTQSPTHLIKTRGQQVTLRCSSQSGHNTVSWYQQALGQGPQFIFQYYREEENGRGNFPPRFSGLQFPNYSSELNVNALELDDSALYLCASSPGLAGPYEQYFGPGTRLTVT.

This clonotype qualifies as large (0.1 to 1%). V and J are TRBV7-2 and TRBJ1-5; maybe TRBD1 (6 bases). The ends were cut back, 3 bases at V and 7 bases at J, with 16 bases in the middle. Germline values: CDR1 SGHTA, CDR2 FQGNSA. The CDR3 extends over 15 amino acids. The CDR3 coding sequence is TGTGCCAGCAGCTTGGAAGCGACAGGAGGGCAGCCCCAGCATTTT. Protein sequence: CASSLEATGGQPQHF.

In its sample, this clonotype is medium-sized. The chain links TRBV6-5 to TRBJ1-4; 7 positions agree with TRBD1. The CDR3 consists of 16 residues. Trimming cost V 6 bases and J 2 bases; bases outside gene matches: 9. Germline V lookup: CDR1 MNHEY, CDR2 SVGAGI. Written as DNA, the CDR3 is TGTGCCAGCAGCCGGGGTTGGGACAGCACTAATGAAAAACTGTTTTTT. Its translation: CASSRGWDSTNEKLFF.

This clonotype was detected only a few times. A much larger clone lies a single base off, so this may be a read error. The chain carries TRBV11-2 and TRBJ2-6; D might be TRBD2 (6 bases). Trimming removed 0 bases from V and 0 bases from J, with 15 bases in between. Germline V gene data show CDR1 as SGHAT and CDR2 as FQNNGV. This CDR3 is built from 19 residues. The chain's CDR3 is CASSLDAGPGNSGANVLTF. The CDR3 DNA is TGTGCCAGCAGCTTAGACGCGGGACCGGGGAACTCTGGGGCCAACGTCCTGACTTTC.

Relative to its sample, this clonotype is large. The chain links TRBV6-2 or TRBV6-3 to TRBJ2-5; 8 nucleotides align to TRBD2. Trimming cost V 4 bases and J 5 bases; bases outside gene matches: 3. Germline CDR1 is MNHEY and CDR2 is SVGEGT. The CDR3 length is 13 residues. The CDR3 bases are TGTGCCAGCAGTTGGACTAGCTGGGAGACCCAGTACTTC. It is translated as CASSWTSWETQYF.

CDR3 in DNA: TGTGCCAGCCGCGCCCCGTTCGCGAACACCGGGGAGCTGTTTTTT. Protein: CASRAPFANTGELFF. The chain has TRBV7-2 and TRBJ2-2, with no clear D. V was shortened by 8 bases and J by 0 bases, with 13 bases between the two germline ends. This CDR3 is 15 amino acids long. Germline assignment: CDR1 SGHTA and CDR2 FQGNSA.

In its sample, this clonotype is medium-sized. The J gene is TRBJ2-1, the V gene TRBV20-1, with 13 bases aligning to TRBD2. The V gene's germline CDR1 is DFQATT and CDR2 SNEGSKA (reference sequence). This CDR3 has 19 amino acids. J was trimmed by 1 base and V by 4 bases; bases with no gene match: 13. CDR3 amino acids: CSAKTSGGSDLHSYNEQFF. The CDR3 DNA reads as TGCAGTGCTAAGACTAGCGGGGGGTCGGACTTACATTCCTACAATGAGCAGTTCTTC.

This clonotype qualifies as medium-sized. The V gene is TRBV27, the J gene TRBJ2-7; D gene uncertain. Germline V gene data show CDR1 as MNHEY and CDR2 as SMNVEV (reference sequence). V lost 5 bases, J lost 2 bases, and 4 bases lay in between. The CDR3 spans 11 residues. The CDR3 nucleotides read TGTGCCAGCAGTACCCCCTACGAGCAGTACTTC. Translation gives CASSTPYEQYF.

For this clonotype: One end of the junction does not line up with germline, which may come from a read error. The chain has TRBV28 and TRBJ1-1; D remains ambiguous. Germline V CDR1 and CDR2: MDHEN, SYDVKM. This CDR3 comprises 13 residues. The CDR3 sequence: CASSFVQNTEAFF. CDR3 nucleotide sequence: TGTGCCAGCAGTTTTGTGCAGAACACCGAAGCTTTCTTT.

By sample fraction, this clonotype is medium-sized (0.01 to 0.1%). The chain links TRBV27 to TRBJ2-3; 10 bases map to TRBD2. The CDR3 runs to 16 residues. The V and J ends lost 4 bases and 4 bases, in that order; junction bases with no gene match: 8. Germline CDR1 MNHEY, CDR2 SMNVEV (reference sequence). CDR3 loop: CASSWERGGRADTQYF. The CDR3 DNA sequence: TGTGCCAGCAGTTGGGAGCGGGGGGGCCGCGCAGATACGCAGTATTTT.

This clonotype is labeled medium-sized. The chain combines TRBV20-1 with TRBJ1-5, with 8 bases matching TRBD1. Germline CDR1 reads DFQATT; CDR2 reads SNEGSKA (reference sequence). Unmatched junction bases numbered 3, after V lost 1 base and J lost 4 bases. The CDR3 runs 14 residues. CDR3 in DNA: TGCAGTGCTAGAGGGACAGGGTGGAATCAGCCCCAGCATTTT. This encodes CSARGTGWNQPQHF.

This clonotype rates as large (0.1 to 1%). V usage is TRBV6-2 or TRBV6-3 and J usage is TRBJ2-1, with TRBD1 as a possible D gene (5 bases). The V end was cut by 2 bases, the J end by 8 bases, with 10 bases between. CDR3 length: 13 amino acids. CDR1 is MNHEY, CDR2 SVGEGT, per germline. Written as DNA, the CDR3 is TGTGCCAGCAGTTACGGGGCCGAGTATGAGCAGTTCTTC. Protein sequence: CASSYGAEYEQFF.

The J gene is TRBJ2-5, the V gene TRBV6-2 or TRBV6-3; 7 bases are shared with TRBD1. V lost 4 bases, J lost 4 bases, and 12 bases stayed unmatched. The CDR3 spans 16 residues. Germline values: CDR1 MNHEY, CDR2 SVGEGT. CDR3 protein: CASSLGDRYFGETQYF. In DNA form, the CDR3 reads TGTGCCAGCAGTTTGGGGGACAGATACTTTGGAGAGACCCAGTACTTC.

This clonotype rates as medium-sized (0.01 to 0.1%). The rearrangement joins TRBV20-1 to TRBJ2-1; TRBD2 agrees at 10 bases. There are 14 residues in the CDR3. From germline, CDR1 is DFQATT and CDR2 SNEGSKA (reference sequence). The ends lost 7 bases at V and 6 bases at J; junction bases unmatched: 9. CDR3 DNA: TGCAGTGGGGAGCCGGGACTAGCGACCAATGAGCAGTTCTTC. Its translation: CSGEPGLATNEQFF.

This clonotype is deemed medium-sized (0.01 to 0.1%). The chain recombines TRBV12-3 or TRBV12-4 with TRBJ2-1, with TRBD2 matching 8 bases. This CDR3 region has 14 residues. Trimming cost V 8 bases and J 4 bases; bases outside gene matches: 7. CDR3: CASARGGLYNEQFF. The CDR3 nucleotides are TGTGCCAGCGCCCGGGGGGGCTTGTACAATGAGCAGTTCTTC.

By share of the sample, this clonotype is medium-sized. V is TRBV4-1 and J is TRBJ2-1; 7 positions agree with TRBD2. V shed 1 base, J shed 5 bases, and the junction held 5 bases outside the gene matches. This CDR3 spans 15 amino acids. The germline CDR1 and CDR2 sequences are MGHRA and YSYEKL. The CDR3 sequence: CASSQASGPNNEQFF. The DNA for the CDR3 is TGCGCCAGCAGCCAAGCTAGCGGACCGAACAATGAGCAGTTCTTC.

By share of the sample, this clonotype is medium-sized. The CDR3 DNA reads TGTGCCAGTAGTATCCAGCGGGAGGTCTACAATGAGCAGTTCTTC. Translated: CASSIQREVYNEQFF. The rearrangement links TRBV19 to TRBJ2-1, with 9 bases aligning to TRBD2. From germline, CDR1 is LNHDA and CDR2 SQIVND (reference sequence). There are 15 residues in the CDR3. With 3 bases clipped from V and 3 bases from J, the junction kept 3 bases outside the gene matches.

By sample share, this clonotype is medium-sized (0.01 to 0.1%). The chain couples TRBV6-5 to TRBJ1-1; D might be TRBD1 (6 bases). V lost 8 bases to trimming and J lost 4 bases, with 14 bases between them. From germline, CDR1 is MNHEY and CDR2 SVGAGI. The CDR3 runs 13 residues. As DNA, the CDR3 is TGTGCCAGCTGTAAACAGGGAAGCACTGAAGCTTTCTTT. Translating gives CASCKQGSTEAFF.

In its sample, this clonotype is medium-sized. This chain joins TRBV6-1 and TRBJ2-1, with 7 bases matching TRBD1. In germline, CDR1 is MNHNS, CDR2 SASEGT. The CDR3 loop spans 15 amino acids. Trimming took 2 bases from V and 10 from J; bases not matched to a gene: 11. This chain's CDR3 is CASSERQGSSWEQFF. The CDR3 nucleotides read TGTGCCAGCAGTGAACGACAGGGTTCCTCGTGGGAGCAGTTCTTC.

This clonotype showed up many times. The J gene is TRBJ2-5, the V gene TRBV2, with TRBD1 matching 9 bases. The V and J ends lost 3 bases and 2 bases, in that order; junction bases with no gene match: 10. Germline lookup yields CDR1 SNHLY and CDR2 FYNNEI. The CDR3 spans 17 residues. CDR3 protein: CASSEDYDRGGQETQYF. The CDR3 nucleotides are TGTGCCAGCAGTGAGGACTACGACAGGGGGGGTCAAGAGACCCAGTACTTC.

Within the sample, this clonotype is medium-sized. Here the CDR3 reads CASSLVSQETQYF. CDR3 sequence (DNA): TGCGCCAGCAGCTTGGTCAGCCAAGAGACCCAGTACTTC. This chain links TRBV5-1 with TRBJ2-5; the D is unclear. The CDR3 spans 13 residues. Per the germline V gene, CDR1 is SGHRS and CDR2 is YFSETQ. Deletions cut 0 bases from V and 1 base from J, with 4 bases between.

This clonotype was seen many times. The chain uses TRBV12-3 or TRBV12-4 and TRBJ1-6, with D hard to call. Trimming removed 7 bases from V and 13 bases from J, with 20 bases in between. This CDR3 is 14 amino acids long. The CDR3 bases are TGTGCCAGCAAAATTTCGGGAGGGCCCACGCCCCTCCACTTT. Encoded protein: CASKISGGPTPLHF.

This clonotype is medium-sized by share. The chain has TRBV5-4 and TRBJ1-6, with TRBD1 as a possible D gene (5 bases). The CDR3 runs 15 residues. V was clipped by 0 bases and J by 8 bases, with 12 bases between them. Looked up from germline, CDR1 is SGHNT and CDR2 is YYREEE (reference sequence). The CDR3 coding sequence is TGTGCCAGCAGCTTGGAGGGACCCTTGGATTCACCCCTCCACTTT. This translates into CASSLEGPLDSPLHF.

This clonotype is judged medium-sized (0.01 to 0.1%). V and J are TRBV6-1 and TRBJ1-2; tentatively, D is TRBD1 (6 bases). Per the germline V gene, CDR1 is MNHNS and CDR2 is SASEGT. V lost 3 bases and J lost 2, with 13 bases in between. This CDR3 is built from 15 residues. The CDR3 sequence is CASSDGWGQNYGYTF. As DNA, the CDR3 is TGTGCCAGCAGTGACGGCTGGGGGCAAAACTATGGCTACACCTTC.

This clonotype qualifies as medium-sized (0.01 to 0.1%). The rearrangement uses TRBV7-6 and TRBJ2-7, with 7 positions matching TRBD2. CDR3 size: 13 residues. With 8 bases clipped from V and 2 bases from J, the junction kept 6 bases outside the gene matches. Germline V gene sequence: CDR1 SGHVS, CDR2 FNYEAQ. The CDR3 region has the DNA TGTGCCAGCGCTAGCGGAGGGACCTACGAGCAGTACTTC. This translates into CASASGGTYEQYF.

This clonotype was observed a few times. The CDR3 here is CASSWTGNTEAFF. The CDR3 DNA follows: TGTGCCAGCAGTTGGACAGGGAACACTGAAGCTTTCTTT. The rearrangement uses TRBV28 and TRBJ1-1; 7 nucleotides agree with TRBD1. The V and J ends lost 4 bases and 1 base, in that order; junction bases with no gene match: 0. The germline V gene encodes CDR1 MDHEN and CDR2 SYDVKM. The CDR3 has 13 residues.

This sequence joins TRBV19 and TRBJ2-7; TRBD2 might be the D (5 bases). V was clipped by 3 bases and J by 3 bases, with 15 bases between them. CDR3 length: 15 residues. Germline lookup yields CDR1 LNHDA and CDR2 SQIVND (reference sequence). For the CDR3, the DNA is TGTGCCAGTAGTATGGAGGCAGGAGTAGGCTACGAGCAGTACTTC. Residues: CASSMEAGVGYEQYF.